These T cell receptor beta chains were read from a single sample in a study of technical replicates of blood from a handful of donors. Measured with immunoSEQ multiplex PCR; TCRdb has only the in-frame clones, and not every one. The profile shows approximately 66,000 clones, around nine tenths of them singletons. The sample consisted of PBMCs. The source is a human donor in good health. Some clones in this sample may be carry-over from other donors' samples. Each CDR3 is given with its conserved first and last residue. D genes are given only for firm matches. Not all rows give a size; the values are once, few, many and, for expanded clones, a class.

few	TRBV7-2	-	TRBJ1-5	TGTGCCAGCAGCTTAGATGGCCTTAGCAATCAGCCCCAGCATTTT	CASSLDGLSNQPQHF
-	TRBV9	-	TRBJ1-1	TGTGCCAGCAGCCCCTCGTCCGGGAGTTGGACTGAAGCTTTCTTT	CASSPSSGSWTEAFF
-	TRBV7-8	-	TRBJ1-3	TGTGCCAGCAGCTACAGGGACCTCGACTATGTGAGCTCTGGAAACACCATATATTTT	CASSYRDLDYVSSGNTIYF
-	TRBV7-9	TRBD1	TRBJ1-1	TGTGCCAGCAGCTTACGACAGGGTGGTCGAACTGAAGCTTTCTTT	CASSLRQGGRTEAFF
-	TRBV5-8	-	TRBJ1-1	TGTGCCAGCAGCTTTTTGACGGGTGGAACTGAAGCTTTCTTT	CASSFLTGGTEAFF
-	TRBV7-3	-	TRBJ2-2	TGTGCCAGCAGAGATCCGGGACAAGGGAACACCGGGGAGCTGTTTTTT	CASRDPGQGNTGELFF
-	TRBV27	-	TRBJ1-6	TGTGCCAGCAGTTTATCCGATTCACCCCTCCACTTT	CASSLSDSPLHF
-	TRBV7-9	-	TRBJ1-2	TGTGCCAGCAGCACCTGGGCGGGGGGGACTTCTAACTATGGCTACACCTTC	CASSTWAGGTSNYGYTF
-	TRBV5-6	TRBD1	TRBJ2-3	TGTGCCAGCGGCCGAGGACAGGGAAGCACAGATACGCAGTATTTT	CASGRGQGSTDTQYF
-	TRBV9	-	TRBJ2-2	TGTGCCAGCAGCGTAGACCAGGGCACCGGGGAGCTGTTTTTT	CASSVDQGTGELFF
few	TRBV30	-	TRBJ1-2	TGTGCCTGGACAACGGGTGGGGGCTACACCTTC	CAWTTGGGYTF
-	TRBV6-5	-	TRBJ1-2	TGTGCCAGCAGTTACTCAGGGGCCGGGGGAAACTATGGCTACACCTTC	CASSYSGAGGNYGYTF
-	TRBV9	-	TRBJ1-6	TGTGCCAGCAGTGAACGGGCTTCGAGGGATAATTCACCCCTCCACTTT	CASSERASRDNSPLHF
-	TRBV14	TRBD1	TRBJ2-4	TGTGCCAGCAGCCCTTATTTGGGACAGGGCAACATTCAGTACTTC	CASSPYLGQGNIQYF
few	TRBV15	-	TRBJ1-5	TGTGCCACCAGCACACAGGATGATCAGCCCCAGCATTTT	CATSTQDDQPQHF
-	TRBV30	-	TRBJ2-7	TGTGCCTCTCGGAGGGGGGGAAAGTCCTACGAGCAGTACTTC	CASRRGGKSYEQYF
-	TRBV4-2	TRBD2	TRBJ2-2	TGTGCCAGCAGCCAAGACGCGGGGGGGCGGTCCGGGGAGCTGTTTTTT	CASSQDAGGRSGELFF
-	TRBV9	TRBD1	TRBJ1-3	TGTGCCAGCAGCGTCAGGGGGCATAATGGAAACACCATATATTTT	CASSVRGHNGNTIYF
-	TRBV7-2	TRBD1	TRBJ1-3	TGTGCCAGCAGCCCCCCTCGAGGACAGGGGGCATATGGAAACACCATATATTTT	CASSPPRGQGAYGNTIYF
-	TRBV7-8	TRBD2	TRBJ2-7	TGTGCCAGCAGCCCCGTCGGGCGACTAGCGGGAGTCGAGCAGTACTTC	CASSPVGRLAGVEQYF
-	TRBV7-2	TRBD2	TRBJ2-5	TGTGCCAGCAGCTTGACTAGCGGACAGCAAGAGACCCAGTACTTC	CASSLTSGQQETQYF
-	TRBV18	-	TRBJ1-6	TGTGCCAGCTCCCCGTACGCGCCCTCGCGTACAGGCCAGTTTGGGTTTTCACCCCTCCACTTT	CASSPYAPSRTGQFGFSPLHF
-	TRBV4-3	TRBD1	TRBJ1-1	TGCGCCAGCAGCGCGCGGACAGGGACCACTGAAGCTTTCTTT	CASSARTGTTEAFF
once	TRBV7-3	-	TRBJ2-7	TGTGCCAGCAGCCATGGGGGGAGCAACGAGCAGTACTTC	CASSHGGSNEQYF
-	TRBV30	-	TRBJ1-5	TGTGCCTGGACCCCCGACAGTTGTGACGGAGACCACCAGCCCCAGCATTTT	CAWTPDSCDGDHQPQHF
-	TRBV18	-	TRBJ2-7	TGTGCCAGCTCACCACGACACCGAGACTACGAGCAGTACTTC	CASSPRHRDYEQYF
-	TRBV5-1	-	TRBJ2-1	TGCGCCAGCAGCTTGGAACTGAACAATGAGCAGTTCTTC	CASSLELNNEQFF
-	TRBV6-5	TRBD1	TRBJ1-2	TGTGCCAGCAGTTACTACGACAGGGGGGGATACTATGGCTACACCTTC	CASSYYDRGGYYGYTF
few	TRBV14	TRBD1	TRBJ1-3	TGTGCCAGCAGCGGTACCGGGACAGGTCGAAACACCATATATTTT	CASSGTGTGRNTIYF
-	TRBV4-1	-	TRBJ2-3	TGCGCCAGCAGCCGAGGGCCGGGAGCTGCAGATACGCAGTATTTT	CASSRGPGAADTQYF
-	TRBV7-9	TRBD1	TRBJ2-7	TGTGCCAGCAGCTTAGGGGACAGTCAGATTGGACTCTACGAGCAGTACTTC	CASSLGDSQIGLYEQYF
few	TRBV6-5	-	TRBJ1-3	TGTGCCAGCAGTTACGGGCAGGACTCTGGAAACACCATATATTTT	CASSYGQDSGNTIYF
-	TRBV7-2	TRBD2	TRBJ2-5	TGTGCCAGCAGCTTGAGCGGGAGGGCCACAGAGACCCAGTACTTC	CASSLSGRATETQYF
-	TRBV6-6	TRBD1	TRBJ2-7	TGTGCCAGCAGTTACGGGGGACAGGGTTCCTACGAGCAGTACTTC	CASSYGGQGSYEQYF
-	TRBV27	-	TRBJ1-1	TGTGCCAGCAGTTTCAACAGCTACACTGAAGCTTTCTTT	CASSFNSYTEAFF
once	TRBV7-2	-	TRBJ1-2	TGTGCCAGCAGCCCCTGGGGGGGTCAGGGCAACTATGGCTACACCTTC	CASSPWGGQGNYGYTF
-	TRBV29-1	TRBD1	TRBJ1-5	TGCAGCGTCACCGGGACAGGGCATCAGCCCCAGCATTTT	CSVTGTGHQPQHF
-	TRBV27	TRBD1	TRBJ1-1	TGTGCCAGCAGACCACTTCCAGGGGGAAGGACTGAAGCTTTCTTT	CASRPLPGGRTEAFF
-	TRBV5-3	-	TRBJ2-3	TGTGCCAGAAGCTTGGTTAGCTTGACCCCCACAGATACGCAGTATTTT	CARSLVSLTPTDTQYF
-	TRBV15	-	TRBJ1-1	TGTGCCACCAGCAGACCACGATCGGGGGACACTGAAGCTTTCTTT	CATSRPRSGDTEAFF